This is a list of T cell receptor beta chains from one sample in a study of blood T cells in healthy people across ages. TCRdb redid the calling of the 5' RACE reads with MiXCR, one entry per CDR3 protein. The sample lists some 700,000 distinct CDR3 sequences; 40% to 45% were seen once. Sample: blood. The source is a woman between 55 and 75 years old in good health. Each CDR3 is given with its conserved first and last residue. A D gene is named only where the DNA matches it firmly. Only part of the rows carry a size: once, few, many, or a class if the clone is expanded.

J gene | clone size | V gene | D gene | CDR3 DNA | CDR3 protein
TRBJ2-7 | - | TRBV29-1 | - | TGCAGCGGAGGCTCGGGGATTGAGCAGTACTTC | CSGGSGIEQYF
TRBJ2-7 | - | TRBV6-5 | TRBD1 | TGTGCCAGCAGTTACGGGACAGAACCCTCCTACGAGCAGTACTTC | CASSYGTEPSYEQYF
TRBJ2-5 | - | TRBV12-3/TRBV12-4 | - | TGTGCCAGCATAGCGGCTAAAGAGACCCAGTACTTC | CASIAAKETQYF
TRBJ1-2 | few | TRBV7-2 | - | TGTGCCAGCAGCCGACCGGCCGATAACTATGGCTACACCTTC | CASSRPADNYGYTF
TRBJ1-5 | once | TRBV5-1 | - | TGCGCCAGCAGCGCAGGATCTAGCAATCAGCCCCAGCATTTT | CASSAGSSNQPQHF
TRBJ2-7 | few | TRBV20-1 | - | TGCAGTGCTAGAGATTGGGGTCCCCAGCGCTACGAGCAGTACTTC | CSARDWGPQRYEQYF
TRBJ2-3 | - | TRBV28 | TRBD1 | TGTGCCAGCAGTTTACCTTGGACAGGGGGTTTAGGAGATACGCAGTATTTT | CASSLPWTGGLGDTQYF
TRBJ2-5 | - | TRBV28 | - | TGTGCCAGCAGTCCACTCGAAAGTAGCGGACAAGAGACCCAGTACTTC | CASSPLESSGQETQYF
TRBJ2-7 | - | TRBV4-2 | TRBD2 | TGTGCCAGCAGCCAGACTAGCGGGAGGGGCTACGAGCAGTACTTC | CASSQTSGRGYEQYF
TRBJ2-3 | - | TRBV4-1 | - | TGCGCCAGCAGCCAAGAAGCTCTTTCCACTCGGGGGCAAACAGATACGCAGTATTTT | CASSQEALSTRGQTDTQYF
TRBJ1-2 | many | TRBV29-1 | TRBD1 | TGCAGCGTCGACAGGGGCCCGGGGGGCTACACCTTC | CSVDRGPGGYTF
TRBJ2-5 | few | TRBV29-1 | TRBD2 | TGCAGCGTTCCCTCACCAAGTGGGGTGCGGGTAGCGGGAGGGTTCGGTGAGCAGTACTTC | CSVPSPSGVRVAGGFGEQYF
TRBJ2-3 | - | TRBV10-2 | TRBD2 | TGCGCCAGCAGTTACACAGCTAGCGGGAGCACAGATACGCAGTATTTT | CASSYTASGSTDTQYF
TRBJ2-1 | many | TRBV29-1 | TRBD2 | TGCAGCGTTGATAAGTTGGGACTAGCGTCGGATGAGCAGTTCTTC | CSVDKLGLASDEQFF
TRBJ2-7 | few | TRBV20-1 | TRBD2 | TGCAGTGCTGGGACTAGCGGGAAGTACGAGCAGTACTTC | CSAGTSGKYEQYF
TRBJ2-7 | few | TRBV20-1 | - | TGCAGTGCTAGGGCTACAGACCCTCGCGAGCAGTACTTC | CSARATDPREQYF
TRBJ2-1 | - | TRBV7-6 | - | TGTGCCAGCAGCCCCTACACAACCTACAATGAGCAGTTCTTC | CASSPYTTYNEQFF
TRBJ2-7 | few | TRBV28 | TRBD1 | TGTGCCAGCAGTCCTTACAACGGACAGGGGGCGATCGAGCAGTACTTC | CASSPYNGQGAIEQYF
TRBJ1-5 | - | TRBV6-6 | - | TGTGCCAGCAGCGGGATAACCATGGATCAGCCCCAGCATTTT | CASSGITMDQPQHF
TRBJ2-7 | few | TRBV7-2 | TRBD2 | TGTGCCAGCAGCTTAGAACGGTTGACTAGCGGTGACTACGAGCAGTACTTC | CASSLERLTSGDYEQYF
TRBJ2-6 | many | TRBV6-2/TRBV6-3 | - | TGTGCCAGCGGGATTATCCGGGACACTAGCTCTGGGGCCAACGTCCTGACTTTC | CASGIIRDTSSGANVLTF
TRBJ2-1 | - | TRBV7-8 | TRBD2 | TGTGCCAGCAGCTCCACGGACTACGCGGGGGTCATTCATGAGCAGTTCTTC | CASSSTDYAGVIHEQFF
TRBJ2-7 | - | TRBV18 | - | TGTGCCAGCTCACCGCGACAGGATGCCTACGAGCAGTACTTC | CASSPRQDAYEQYF
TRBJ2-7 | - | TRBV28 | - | TGTGCCAGCAGTTTACCCGGACAGTCCTACGAGCAGTACTTC | CASSLPGQSYEQYF
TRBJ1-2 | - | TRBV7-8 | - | TGTGCCGGCAGCTTATGGGGCGCTTATGGCTACACCTTC | CAGSLWGAYGYTF
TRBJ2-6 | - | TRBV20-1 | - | TGCAGCCCTACAGGGTCTGGGGCCAACGTCCTGACTTTC | CSPTGSGANVLTF
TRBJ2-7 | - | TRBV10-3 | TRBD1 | TGTGCCATCCGACAGGGTGGGAATGAGCAGTACTTC | CAIRQGGNEQYF
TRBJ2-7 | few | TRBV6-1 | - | TGTGCCAGCGACCCGGGACAACACTACGAGCAGTACTTC | CASDPGQHYEQYF
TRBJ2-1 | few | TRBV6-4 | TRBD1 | TGTGCCAGCAGTGAGGGACAGGGGGACAATGAGCAGTTCTTC | CASSEGQGDNEQFF
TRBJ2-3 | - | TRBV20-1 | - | TGCAGTGCTAGAGAATTGGGAAATACGCAGTATTTT | CSARELGNTQYF
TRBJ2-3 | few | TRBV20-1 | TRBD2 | TGCAGTGCTGAGCCGGGACTAGCGGAAATGAGCACAGATACGCAGTATTTT | CSAEPGLAEMSTDTQYF
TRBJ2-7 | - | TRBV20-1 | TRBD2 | TGCAGTGCTCCCGGGACTAGCGGGGAGGGGGGCATTTACGAGCAGTACTTC | CSAPGTSGEGGIYEQYF
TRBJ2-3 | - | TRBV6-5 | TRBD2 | TGTGCCAGCAGTTCGTTCGGGAGGGGCACAGATACGCAGTATTTT | CASSSFGRGTDTQYF
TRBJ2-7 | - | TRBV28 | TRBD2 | TGTGCCAGCAGTTTATCTAGCGGAGTTCCCTACGAGCAGTACTTC | CASSLSSGVPYEQYF
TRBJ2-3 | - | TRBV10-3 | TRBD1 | TGTGCCATCAGTGAGGGGACAGGGTTAAGCACAGATACGCAGTATTTT | CAISEGTGLSTDTQYF
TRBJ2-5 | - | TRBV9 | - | TGTGCCAGCAGGAGGAACGTCCAAGAGACCCAGTACTTC | CASRRNVQETQYF
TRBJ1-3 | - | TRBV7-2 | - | TGTGCCAGCAGCCGTACAGGGTTCTCTGGAAACACCATATATTTT | CASSRTGFSGNTIYF
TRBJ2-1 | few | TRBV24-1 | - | TGTGCCACCAGTGATTGGCGCCCCGAGCAGTTCTTC | CATSDWRPEQFF
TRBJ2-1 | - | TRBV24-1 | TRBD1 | TGTGCCACCAGTGATCCCACGACAGGGTACAATGAGCAGTTCTTC | CATSDPTTGYNEQFF
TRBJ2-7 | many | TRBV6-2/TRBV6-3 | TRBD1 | TGTGCCAGTCTTCTCGGGACAGGGTCCTACGAGCAGTACTTC | CASLLGTGSYEQYF
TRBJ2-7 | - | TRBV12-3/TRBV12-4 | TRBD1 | TGTGCCAGCAGAGGGGGCGTGATATCCGACGAGCAGTACTTC | CASRGGVISDEQYF